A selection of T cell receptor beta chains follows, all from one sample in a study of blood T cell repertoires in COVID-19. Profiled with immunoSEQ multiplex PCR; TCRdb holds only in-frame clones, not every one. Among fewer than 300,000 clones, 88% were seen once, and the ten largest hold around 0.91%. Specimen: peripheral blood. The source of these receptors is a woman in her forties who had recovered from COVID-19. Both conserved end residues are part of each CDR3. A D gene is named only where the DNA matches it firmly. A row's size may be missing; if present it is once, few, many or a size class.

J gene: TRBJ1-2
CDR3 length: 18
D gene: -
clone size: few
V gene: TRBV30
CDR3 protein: CAWTRFRSAVGPNYGYTF
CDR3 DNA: TGTGCCTGGACCCGGTTTAGGTCTGCGGTCGGCCCTAACTATGGCTACACCTTC

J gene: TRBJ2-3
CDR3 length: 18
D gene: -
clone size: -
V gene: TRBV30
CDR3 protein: CAWSGRRRRGGYTDTQYF
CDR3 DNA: TGTGCCTGGAGTGGCCGTCGGAGGAGGGGGGGGTACACAGATACGCAGTATTTT

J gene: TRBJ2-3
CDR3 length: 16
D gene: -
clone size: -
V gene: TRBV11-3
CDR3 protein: CASSLRGGLITDTQYF
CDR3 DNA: TGTGCCAGCAGCTTAAGGGGGGGACTAATCACAGATACGCAGTATTTT

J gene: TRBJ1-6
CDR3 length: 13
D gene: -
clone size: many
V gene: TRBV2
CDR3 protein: CASSVVNNSPLHF
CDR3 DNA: TGTGCCAGCAGTGTTGTTAATAATTCACCCCTCCACTTT

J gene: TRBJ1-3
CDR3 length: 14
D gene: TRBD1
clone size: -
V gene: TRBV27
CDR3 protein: CASSHRGTGNTIYF
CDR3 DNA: TGTGCCAGCAGTCACAGGGGTACTGGAAACACCATATATTTT

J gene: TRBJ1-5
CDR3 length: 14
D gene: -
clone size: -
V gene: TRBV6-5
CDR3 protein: CASSTPGMVQPQHF
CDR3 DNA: TGTGCCAGCAGTACCCCGGGGATGGTTCAGCCCCAGCATTTT

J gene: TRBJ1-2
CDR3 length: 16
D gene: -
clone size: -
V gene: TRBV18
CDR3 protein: CASSPLGGAGDYGYTF
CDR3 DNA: TGTGCCAGCTCACCACTGGGAGGGGCAGGGGACTATGGCTACACCTTC

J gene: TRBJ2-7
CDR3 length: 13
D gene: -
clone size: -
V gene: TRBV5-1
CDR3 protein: CASSLRRIHEQYF
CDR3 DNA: TGCGCCAGCAGCTTGAGGAGAATCCACGAGCAGTACTTC

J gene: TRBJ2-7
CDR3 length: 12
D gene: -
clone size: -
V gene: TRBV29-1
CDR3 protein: CSAAVVADEQYF
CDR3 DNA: TGCAGCGCCGCCGTGGTGGCGGACGAGCAGTACTTC

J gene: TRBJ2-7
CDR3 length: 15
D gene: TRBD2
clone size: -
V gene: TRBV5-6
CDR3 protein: CASSRTSGSSYEQYF
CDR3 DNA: TGTGCCAGCAGCCGGACTAGCGGGAGCTCCTACGAGCAGTACTTC

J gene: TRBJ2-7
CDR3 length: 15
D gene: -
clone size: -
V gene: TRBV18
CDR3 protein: CASSPTGESSYEQYF
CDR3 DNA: TGTGCCAGCTCACCCACGGGGGAAAGCTCCTACGAGCAGTACTTC

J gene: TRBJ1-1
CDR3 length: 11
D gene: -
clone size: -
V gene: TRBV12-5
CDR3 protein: CASGLGSVAFF
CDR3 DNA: TGTGCTAGTGGTTTGGGCTCGGTAGCTTTCTTT